A single sample is the source of the 6 T cell receptor beta chains below, sequenced in a study of molecular identifiers for immune sequencing clone quantification. TCRdb passed the PCR reads through MiXCR, listing each CDR3 protein once. The sample records hundreds of thousands of distinct CDR3 sequences, roughly 25% being singletons. Sequencing was performed on naive CD8+ T cells from blood, with Jurkat cell RNA spiked in. Subset of the sample: FACS-sorted CD8+CD4-CCR7+CD45RA+ naive T cells. The receptors derive from a human donor in good health. Some libraries in this study had Jurkat cell RNA spiked in.

This clonotype was seen only a few times. The chain uses TRBV7-9 and TRBJ1-3; 8 nucleotides align to TRBD1. This CDR3 is 16 amino acids long. Germline-derived CDR1 and CDR2 are SEHNR and FQNEAQ (reference sequence). The J segment lost 2 bases and the V segment lost 5 bases, leaving 8 bases of the junction unmatched. The CDR3 coding sequence is TGTGCCAGCAGCCCAGGGGTCAGGGGGCCTGGAAACACCATATATTTT. This sequence encodes CASSPGVRGPGNTIYF.

The table lists this clonotype with a few counts. The CDR3 sequence: CASSQGSFGNTIYF. For the CDR3, the DNA is TGTGCCAGCAGCCAAGGATCTTTCGGAAACACCATATATTTT. The chain links TRBV3-1 to TRBJ1-3; D is ambiguous. Between the trimmed V and J ends, which lost 1 base and 4 bases, there was a span of 8 bases. The germline V gene encodes CDR1 LGHDT and CDR2 YNNKEL (reference sequence). The CDR3 has 14 residues.

As to this clonotype: Just one base apart from a much larger clone, this may be a read error. The chain combines TRBV15 with TRBJ2-6; TRBD1 matches at 8 bases. CDR1 and CDR2 from the germline V gene are LNHNV and YYDKDF (reference sequence). V lost 5 bases to trimming and J lost 1 base; unmatched junction nucleotides: 7. The CDR3 consists of 17 residues. CDR3 DNA: TGTGCCACCAGCTGCGACAGGGGCCAATCTGGGGCCAACGTCCTGACTTTC. Translation gives CATSCDRGQSGANVLTF. The full variable domain, in which reference TRBV15 and TRBJ2-6 provide the parts outside the CDR3, is DAMVIQNPRYQVTQFGKPVTLSCSQTLNHNVMYWYQQKSSQAPKLLFHYYDKDFNNEADTPDNFQSRRPNTSFCFLDIRSPGLGDTAMYLCATSCDRGQSGANVLTFGAGSRLTVL.

The rearrangement links TRBV20-1 to TRBJ2-7, with TRBD2 identical over 11 bases. J lost 0 bases, V lost 5 bases, and 15 bases had no gene match. CDR1 DFQATT and CDR2 SNEGSKA come from the germline V gene (reference sequence). The CDR3 has 18 residues. In nucleotides, the CDR3 is TGCAGTGCTCCCCGGTTCGGGACTAGCGGTGTGAGCTCCTACGAGCAGTACTTC. Its protein product is CSAPRFGTSGVSSYEQYF.

This clonotype was observed a handful of times. This chain connects TRBV6-5 to TRBJ1-4; weak D call: TRBD1 (5 bases). This CDR3 spans 18 amino acids. V lost 7 bases, J lost 3 bases, and 24 bases lay in between. CDR1 is MNHEY, CDR2 SVGAGI, per germline. The CDR3 region is CASTFVAGAPGANEKLFF. Written as DNA, the CDR3 is TGTGCCAGCACTTTCGTGGCAGGCGCCCCGGGGGCTAATGAAAAACTGTTTTTT.

This clonotype was seen many times. This sequence joins TRBV11-2 and TRBJ2-1, with D tentatively TRBD2 (6 bases). Germline V lookup: CDR1 SGHAT, CDR2 FQNNGV. The V gene lost 6 bases and the J gene lost 0 bases, with 9 bases spanning the gap. This CDR3 has 14 amino acids. The CDR3 protein is CASRLGSSYNEQFF. CDR3 DNA sequence: TGTGCCAGCAGACTCGGGAGCTCCTACAATGAGCAGTTCTTC.